These T cell receptor beta chains were read from a single sample in a study of blood T cells in healthy people across ages. TCRdb re-analysed the 5' RACE reads in MiXCR, keeping a single row per CDR3 protein. The sample yields roughly 680,000 distinct CDR3 sequences, under 65% seen once. Sequencing used blood. These TCRs come from a woman older than 75 in good health. The CDR3 runs from the conserved cysteine through the conserved F or W. Fields, in order: CDR3 protein, CDR3 DNA, clone size, V gene, D gene, J gene. A D gene is named only where the DNA matches it firmly. Clone size is stated in some rows and not others, as once, few, many or a class when expanded.

CSVERGGGGNEQFF,TGCAGCGTGGAGCGGGGCGGGGGGGGAAATGAGCAGTTCTTC,few,TRBV29-1,TRBD2,TRBJ2-1
CASSLSLRGGNQPQHF,TGTGCCAGCAGTTTATCTCTCAGGGGTGGCAATCAGCCCCAGCATTTT,.,TRBV28,.,TRBJ1-5
CASSKTRRYYEQYF,TGTGCCAGCAGCAAGACCAGGAGATACTACGAGCAGTACTTC,.,TRBV28,.,TRBJ2-7
CASSSRQTRGEASYNEQFF,TGTGCCAGCAGCTCCCGACAGACACGCGGGGAGGCCTCCTACAATGAGCAGTTCTTC,many,TRBV7-9,.,TRBJ2-1
CASSFTVGQGYEQYF,TGCGCCAGCAGCTTCACCGTGGGACAGGGCTACGAGCAGTACTTC,.,TRBV5-1,TRBD1,TRBJ2-7
CACGSGGVSGANVLTF,TGTGCCTGCGGTAGCGGGGGGGTCTCTGGGGCCAACGTCCTGACTTTC,.,TRBV6-5,TRBD2,TRBJ2-6
CASSRAMGQPQHF,TGTGCCAGCAGTCGGGCCATGGGTCAGCCCCAGCATTTT,.,TRBV12-3/TRBV12-4,.,TRBJ1-5
CASSQVLGVGGVGYGYTF,TGCGCCAGCAGCCAAGTCCTCGGCGTCGGGGGAGTGGGCTATGGCTACACCTTC,few,TRBV4-1,.,TRBJ1-2
CASRVPRGQGRNYGYTF,TGTGCCAGCAGAGTCCCGAGAGGACAGGGTCGTAACTATGGCTACACCTTC,many,TRBV21-1,.,TRBJ1-2
CASSLDSTSSYEQYF,TGCGCCAGCAGCTTGGATTCCACCTCCTCCTACGAGCAGTACTTC,.,TRBV5-1,.,TRBJ2-7
CASSHMTRTDSYNSPLHF,TGTGCCAGCAGCCACATGACCAGGACGGATTCTTATAATTCACCCCTCCACTTT,.,TRBV7-6,.,TRBJ1-6
CASSELRGSRLRNIQYF,TGTGCCAGCAGTGAATTGAGAGGATCGAGACTCCGAAACATTCAGTACTTC,.,TRBV2,.,TRBJ2-4
CATPQRVRTDCSSYEQYF,TGTGCCACCCCCCAACGGGTGAGAACAGACTGTTCTTCCTACGAGCAGTACTTC,.,TRBV3-1,.,TRBJ2-7
CSARDYGRVSYEQYF,TGCAGTGCTAGAGATTACGGCAGGGTTTCCTACGAGCAGTACTTC,many,TRBV20-1,.,TRBJ2-7
CASSKSGGPNNEQFF,TGTGCCAGCAGCAAAAGCGGGGGACCTAACAATGAGCAGTTCTTC,.,TRBV9,TRBD2,TRBJ2-1
CSVEWVSEQYF,TGCAGCGTTGAGTGGGTGAGCGAGCAGTACTTC,few,TRBV29-1,.,TRBJ2-7
CTSWKGQLVTASSYNEQFF,TGTACCAGCTGGAAGGGCCAGCTTGTTACAGCCAGCTCCTACAATGAGCAGTTCTTC,.,TRBV27,.,TRBJ2-1
CASSHPRTDYEQYF,TGTGCCAGCAGCCACCCCCGGACAGACTACGAGCAGTACTTC,.,TRBV7-2,.,TRBJ2-7
CSARMASGVQETQYF,TGCAGTGCTAGGATGGCTAGCGGGGTACAAGAGACCCAGTACTTC,.,TRBV20-1,TRBD2,TRBJ2-5
CASSFRWDTGELFF,TGCGCCAGCAGCTTTCGATGGGACACCGGGGAGCTGTTTTTT,.,TRBV5-1,.,TRBJ2-2
CASSQEARDTSTDTQYF,TGTGCCAGCAGCCAGGAGGCTCGGGACACCTCCACAGATACGCAGTATTTT,.,TRBV21-1,.,TRBJ2-3
CASRRTGDQETQYF,TGTGCCAGCAGAAGAACAGGGGACCAAGAGACCCAGTACTTC,.,TRBV25-1,TRBD1,TRBJ2-5
CASSSAAVSSYNEQYF,TGTGCCAGCAGCTCCGCTGCCGTAAGCTCCTACAATGAGCAGTACTTC,few,TRBV7-2,.,TRBJ2-7
CASSSGLDRGEAFF,TGTGCCAGCAGTTCCGGTTTGGACAGGGGTGAAGCTTTCTTT,.,TRBV28,TRBD1,TRBJ1-1
CAISDGQTSTDTQYF,TGTGCCATCAGTGACGGACAAACTAGCACAGATACGCAGTATTTT,.,TRBV10-3,.,TRBJ2-3
CSSSPQGGSAYGYTF,TGTTCCAGCAGCCCCCAGGGTGGATCCGCCTATGGCTACACCTTC,.,TRBV6-5,.,TRBJ1-2
CASSPTQGAVYGYTF,TGTGCCAGCAGCCCTACCCAGGGGGCTGTCTATGGCTACACCTTC,many,TRBV7-2,TRBD1,TRBJ1-2
CATNAVGVTSGGNEQFF,TGTGCCACCAACGCTGTTGGAGTGACTAGCGGGGGGAATGAGCAGTTCTTC,few,TRBV10-3,TRBD2,TRBJ2-1